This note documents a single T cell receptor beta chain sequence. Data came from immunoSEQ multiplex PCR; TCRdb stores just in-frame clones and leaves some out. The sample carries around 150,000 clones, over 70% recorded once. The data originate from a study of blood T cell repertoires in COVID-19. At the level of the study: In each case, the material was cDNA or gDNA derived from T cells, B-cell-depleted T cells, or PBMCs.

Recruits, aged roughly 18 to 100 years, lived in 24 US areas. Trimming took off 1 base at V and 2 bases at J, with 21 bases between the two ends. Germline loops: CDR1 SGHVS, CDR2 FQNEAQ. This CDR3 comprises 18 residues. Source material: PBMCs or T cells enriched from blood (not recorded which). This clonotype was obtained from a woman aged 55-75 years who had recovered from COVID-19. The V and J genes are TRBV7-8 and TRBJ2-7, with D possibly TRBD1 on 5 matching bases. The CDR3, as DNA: TGTGCCAGCAGCTTAGTGACGAAGGGGCGAGGCCACCCCTACGAGCAGTACTTC. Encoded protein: CASSLVTKGRGHPYEQYF.